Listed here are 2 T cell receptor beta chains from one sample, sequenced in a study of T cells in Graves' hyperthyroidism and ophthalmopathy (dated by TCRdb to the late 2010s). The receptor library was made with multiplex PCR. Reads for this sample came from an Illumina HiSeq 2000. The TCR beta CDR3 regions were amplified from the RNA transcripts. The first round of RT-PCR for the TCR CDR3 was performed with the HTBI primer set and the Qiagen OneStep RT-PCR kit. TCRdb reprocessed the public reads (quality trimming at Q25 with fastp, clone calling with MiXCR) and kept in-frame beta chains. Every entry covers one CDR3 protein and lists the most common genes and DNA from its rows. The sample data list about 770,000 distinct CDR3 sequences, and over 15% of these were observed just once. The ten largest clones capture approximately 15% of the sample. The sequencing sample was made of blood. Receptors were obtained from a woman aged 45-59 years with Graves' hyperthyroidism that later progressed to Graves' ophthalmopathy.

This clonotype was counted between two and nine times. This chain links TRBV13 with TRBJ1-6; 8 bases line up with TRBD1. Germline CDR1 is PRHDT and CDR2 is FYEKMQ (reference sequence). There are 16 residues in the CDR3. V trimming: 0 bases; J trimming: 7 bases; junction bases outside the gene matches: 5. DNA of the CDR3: TGTGCCAGCAGCTTAGGTTGGACAGGGCCAAATTCACCCCTCCACTTT. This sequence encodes CASSLGWTGPNSPLHF.

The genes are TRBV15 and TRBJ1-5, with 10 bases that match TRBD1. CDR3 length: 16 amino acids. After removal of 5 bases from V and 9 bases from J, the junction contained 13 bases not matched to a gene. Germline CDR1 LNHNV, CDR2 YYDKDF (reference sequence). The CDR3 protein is CATSPPGTGAPWPQHF. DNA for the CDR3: TGTGCCACCAGCCCCCCGGGGACAGGGGCTCCTTGGCCCCAGCATTTT.